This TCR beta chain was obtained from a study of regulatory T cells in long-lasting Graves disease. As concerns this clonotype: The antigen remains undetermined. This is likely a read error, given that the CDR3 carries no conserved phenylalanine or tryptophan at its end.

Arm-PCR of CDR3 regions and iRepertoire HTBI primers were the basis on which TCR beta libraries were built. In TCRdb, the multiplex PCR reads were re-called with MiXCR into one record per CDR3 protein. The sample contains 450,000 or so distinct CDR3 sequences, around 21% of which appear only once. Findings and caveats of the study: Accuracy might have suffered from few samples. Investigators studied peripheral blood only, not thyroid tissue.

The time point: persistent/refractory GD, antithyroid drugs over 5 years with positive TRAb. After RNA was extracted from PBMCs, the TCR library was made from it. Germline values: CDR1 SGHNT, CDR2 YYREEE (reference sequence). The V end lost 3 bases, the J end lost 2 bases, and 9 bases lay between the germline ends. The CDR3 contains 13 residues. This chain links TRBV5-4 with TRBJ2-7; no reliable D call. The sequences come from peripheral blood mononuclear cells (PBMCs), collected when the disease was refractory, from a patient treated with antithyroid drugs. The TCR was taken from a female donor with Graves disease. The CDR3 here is CASSSGRAYEQYL. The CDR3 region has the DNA TGTGCCAGCAGCTCAGGTAGAGCCTACGAGCAGTACCTC.